This TCR beta chain was identified in a study of blood T cell repertoires in COVID-19. Libraries were prepared by immunoSEQ multiplex PCR; TCRdb keeps only in-frame clonotypes and omits some of them. There are under 450,000 clones in the sample; 91% occur only once, and roughly 0.86% lies in the top ten. The germline V and J ends were trimmed by 4 bases and 0 bases, with 10 bases remaining between them. The V gene's germline CDR1 is KGHSH and CDR2 LQKENI. This CDR3 contains 15 residues. Membership in each cohort depended on participant-reported clinical history. Sequenced sample: PBMCs or T cells enriched from blood (not recorded which). V and J are TRBV18 and TRBJ2-1, with D possibly TRBD1 on 6 matching bases. This TCR was recovered from a woman between 40 and 50 years old who had been exposed to COVID-19. In DNA, the CDR3 is TGTGCCAGCTCACTCGTAGGGGGCTCCTACAATGAGCAGTTCTTC. It translates to CASSLVGGSYNEQFF.